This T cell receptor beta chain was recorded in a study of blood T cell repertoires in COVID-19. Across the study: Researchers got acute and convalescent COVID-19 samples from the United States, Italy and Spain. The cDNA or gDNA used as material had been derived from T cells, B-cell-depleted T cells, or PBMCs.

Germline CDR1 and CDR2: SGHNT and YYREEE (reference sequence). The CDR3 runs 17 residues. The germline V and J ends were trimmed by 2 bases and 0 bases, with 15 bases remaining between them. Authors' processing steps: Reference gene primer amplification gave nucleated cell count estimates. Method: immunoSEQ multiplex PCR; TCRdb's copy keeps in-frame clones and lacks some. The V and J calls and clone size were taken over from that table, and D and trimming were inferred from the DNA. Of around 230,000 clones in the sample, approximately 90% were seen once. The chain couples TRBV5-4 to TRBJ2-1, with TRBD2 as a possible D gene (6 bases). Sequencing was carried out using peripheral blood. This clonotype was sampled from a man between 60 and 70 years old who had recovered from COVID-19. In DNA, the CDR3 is TGTGCCAGCAGCTTAAGTGGAGGGAGAAGCTCCTACAATGAGCAGTTCTTC. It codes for CASSLSGGRSSYNEQFF. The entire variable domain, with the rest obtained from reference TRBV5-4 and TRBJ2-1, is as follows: ETGVTQSPTHLIKTRGQQVTLRCSSQSGHNTVSWYQQALGQGPQFIFQYYREEENGRGNFPPRFSGLQFPNYSSELNVNALELDDSALYLCASSLSGGRSSYNEQFFGPGTRLTVL.